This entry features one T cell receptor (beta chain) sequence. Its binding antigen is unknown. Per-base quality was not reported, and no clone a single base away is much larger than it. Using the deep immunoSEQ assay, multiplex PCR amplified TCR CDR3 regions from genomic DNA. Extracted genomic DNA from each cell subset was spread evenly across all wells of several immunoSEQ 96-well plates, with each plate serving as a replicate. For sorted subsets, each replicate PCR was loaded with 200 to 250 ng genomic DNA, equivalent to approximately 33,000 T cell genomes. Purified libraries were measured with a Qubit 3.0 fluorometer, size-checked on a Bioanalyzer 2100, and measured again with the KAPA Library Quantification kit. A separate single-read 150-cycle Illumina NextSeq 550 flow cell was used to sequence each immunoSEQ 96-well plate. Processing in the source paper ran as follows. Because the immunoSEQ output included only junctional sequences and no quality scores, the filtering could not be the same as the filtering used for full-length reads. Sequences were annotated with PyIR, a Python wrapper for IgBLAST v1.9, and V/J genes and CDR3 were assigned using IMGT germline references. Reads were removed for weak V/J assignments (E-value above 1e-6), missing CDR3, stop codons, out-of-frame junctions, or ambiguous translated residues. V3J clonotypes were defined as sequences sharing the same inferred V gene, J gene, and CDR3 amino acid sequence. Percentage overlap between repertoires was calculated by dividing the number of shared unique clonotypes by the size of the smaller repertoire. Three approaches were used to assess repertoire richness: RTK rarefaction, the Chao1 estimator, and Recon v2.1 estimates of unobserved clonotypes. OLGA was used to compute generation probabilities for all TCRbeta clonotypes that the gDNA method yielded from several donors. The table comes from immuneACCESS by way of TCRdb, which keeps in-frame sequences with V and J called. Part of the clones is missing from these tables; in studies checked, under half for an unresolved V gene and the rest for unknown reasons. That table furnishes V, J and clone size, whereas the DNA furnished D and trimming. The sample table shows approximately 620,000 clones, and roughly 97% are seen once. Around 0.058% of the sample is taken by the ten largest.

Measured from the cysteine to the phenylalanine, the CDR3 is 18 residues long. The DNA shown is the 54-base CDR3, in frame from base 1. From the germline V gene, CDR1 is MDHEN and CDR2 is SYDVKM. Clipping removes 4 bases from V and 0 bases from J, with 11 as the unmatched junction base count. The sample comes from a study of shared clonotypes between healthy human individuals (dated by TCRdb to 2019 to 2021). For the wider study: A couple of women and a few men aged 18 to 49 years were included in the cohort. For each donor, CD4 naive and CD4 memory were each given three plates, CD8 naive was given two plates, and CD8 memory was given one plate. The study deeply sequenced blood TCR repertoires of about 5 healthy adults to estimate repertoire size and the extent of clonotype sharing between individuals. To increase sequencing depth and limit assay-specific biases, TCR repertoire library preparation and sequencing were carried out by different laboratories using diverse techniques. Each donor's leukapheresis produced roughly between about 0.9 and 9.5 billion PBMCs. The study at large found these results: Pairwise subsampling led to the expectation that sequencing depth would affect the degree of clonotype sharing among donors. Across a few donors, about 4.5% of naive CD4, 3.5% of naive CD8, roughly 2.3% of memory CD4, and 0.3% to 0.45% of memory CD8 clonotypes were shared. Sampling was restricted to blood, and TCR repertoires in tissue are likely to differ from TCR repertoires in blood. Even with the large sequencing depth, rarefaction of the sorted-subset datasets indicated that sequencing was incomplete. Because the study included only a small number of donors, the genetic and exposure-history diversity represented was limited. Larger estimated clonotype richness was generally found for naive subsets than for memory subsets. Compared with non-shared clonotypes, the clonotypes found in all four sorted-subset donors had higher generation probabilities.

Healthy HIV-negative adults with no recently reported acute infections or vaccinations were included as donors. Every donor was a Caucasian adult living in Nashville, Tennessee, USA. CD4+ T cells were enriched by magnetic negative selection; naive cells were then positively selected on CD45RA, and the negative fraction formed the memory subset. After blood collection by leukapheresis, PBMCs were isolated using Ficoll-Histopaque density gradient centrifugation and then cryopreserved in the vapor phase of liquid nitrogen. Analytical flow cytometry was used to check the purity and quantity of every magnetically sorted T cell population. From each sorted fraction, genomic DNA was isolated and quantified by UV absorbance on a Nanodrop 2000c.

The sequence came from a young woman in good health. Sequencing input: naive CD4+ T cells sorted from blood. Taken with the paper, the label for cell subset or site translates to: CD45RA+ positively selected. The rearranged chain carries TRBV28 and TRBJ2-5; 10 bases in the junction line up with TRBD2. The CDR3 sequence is CASSSGLARGGYQETQYF. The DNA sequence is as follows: TGTGCCAGCAGTTCGGGACTAGCGCGAGGCGGATACCAAGAGACCCAGTACTTC.